This T cell receptor beta chain comes out of a study of blood T cell repertoires in COVID-19 (dated by TCRdb to the early 2020s). With respect to the entire study: The collaborator samples originated in the United States, Italy and Spain and spanned the acute and convalescent phases of COVID-19. The prospective study material was composed of cDNA or gDNA derived from T cells, B-cell-depleted T cells, or PBMCs. The dataset comprised deeply sampled blood TCRbeta repertoires from subjects exposed to, actively infected with, or recovered from COVID-19. The repertoires were released in a freely available public database intended as a resource for research on the immune response to SARS-CoV-2. The samples were drawn from the first 160 participants of the ongoing ImmuneRACE study and from some 1,300 subjects provided by 6 global collaborators. The sample metadata nearly always contained a de-identified subject ID, COVID-19 status, age in years and sex. Where HLA class I and class II types were available, the types were taken from metadata supplied by the sample provider, not from assay-based typing. Results and caveats for the whole study, not just this receptor: The quantity of clinical and demographic metadata differed by source and by participant and was supplied without curation.

Turning to this clone: It has no known antigen specificity. Base qualities are not at hand, and no much larger clone is one base apart.

TCRbeta CDR3 regions were amplified from genomic DNA by means of the immunoSEQ Assay, a bias-controlled multiplex PCR. The paper's data handling went like this. Nucleated cell counts per sample were estimated from amplification of reference gene primers within the assay. To quantify the absolute abundance of each unique TCRbeta CDR3 rearrangement, sequence reads were collapsed and filtered. Productive Simpson clonality was computed per sample as the square root of Simpson's diversity index over productive rearrangements. TCRdb's version of the immuneACCESS table is confined to in-frame rearrangements and falls short of the full clone set. An unresolved V gene accounts for under half of the shortfall where checked; the remainder is of unknown origin. From that table come the V and J calls and clone size; the DNA was used to work out D and trimming. This sample gives about 190,000 clones in total; about 90% of them show up just once. The ten largest clones add up to about 0.66% of the sample.

Whole blood was collected in K2EDTA tubes by collaborating institutions according to the institutions' own protocols. For TCRbeta analysis, collaborators shipped samples in one of three forms: frozen whole blood, isolated PBMCs, or DNA extracted from either of those sample types. The specimen sequenced was peripheral blood. The receptor comes from a man aged 50 to 60 with acute or convalescent COVID-19.

The CDR3 region reads CASSPFPGQGLGAEAFF. The nucleotide sequence is given as TGTGCCAGCAGCCCTTTCCCGGGACAGGGGTTGGGGGCTGAAGCTTTCTTT. The receptor chain draws on TRBV6-2 or TRBV6-3 and TRBJ1-1, with 10 bases matching TRBD1. Trimmed from V: 6 bases; trimmed from J: 6 bases; junction bases lacking a gene match: 16. Its CDR3 holds 17 amino acids, cysteine through phenylalanine. Only the CDR3 portion is preserved as DNA: 51 bases, with reading frame beginning at the first base. The germline V gene sets CDR1 to MNHEY and CDR2 to SVGEGT.